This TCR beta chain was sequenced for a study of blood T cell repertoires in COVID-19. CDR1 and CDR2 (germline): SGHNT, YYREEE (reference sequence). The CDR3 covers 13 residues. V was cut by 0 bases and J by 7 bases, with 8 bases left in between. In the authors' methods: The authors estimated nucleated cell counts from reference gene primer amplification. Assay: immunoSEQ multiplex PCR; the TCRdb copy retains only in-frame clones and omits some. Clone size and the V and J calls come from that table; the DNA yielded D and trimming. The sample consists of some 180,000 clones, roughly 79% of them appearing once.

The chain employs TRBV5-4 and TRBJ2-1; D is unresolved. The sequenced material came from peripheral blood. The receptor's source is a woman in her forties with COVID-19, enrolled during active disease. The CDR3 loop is CASSLVPGNEQFF. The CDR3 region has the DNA TGTGCCAGCAGCTTGGTACCGGGTAATGAGCAGTTCTTC.